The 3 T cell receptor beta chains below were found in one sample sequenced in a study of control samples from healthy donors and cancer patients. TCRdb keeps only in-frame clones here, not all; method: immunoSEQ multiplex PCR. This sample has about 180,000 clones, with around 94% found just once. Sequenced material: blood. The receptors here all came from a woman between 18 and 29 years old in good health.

The DNA for the CDR3 is TGTGCCAGCAGTAGGGGACAGTTCGAGCAGTACTTC. Amino acid sequence: CASSRGQFEQYF. The V call is TRBV6-2 or TRBV6-3, the J call TRBJ2-7; TRBD1 matches 7 bases. CDR3 length: 12 residues. J was trimmed by 6 bases and V by 5 bases; bases with no gene match: 4. CDR1 is MNHEY and CDR2 is SVGEGT in the germline V gene.

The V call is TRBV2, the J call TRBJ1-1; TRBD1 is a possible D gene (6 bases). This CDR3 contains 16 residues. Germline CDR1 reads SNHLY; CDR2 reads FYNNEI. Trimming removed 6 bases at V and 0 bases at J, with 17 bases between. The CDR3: CASRHTGFGMNTEAFF. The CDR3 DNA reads TGTGCCAGCAGGCATACAGGGTTTGGGATGAACACTGAAGCTTTCTTT.

The CDR3 DNA follows: TGTGCCACCAGCACCCCTGGATCTCTACGAAGCTATGGCTACACCTTC. Translation: CATSTPGSLRSYGYTF. V gene TRBV15 combines with J gene TRBJ1-2; D is ambiguous. V was clipped by 4 bases and J by 4 bases, with 19 bases between them. Germline CDR1 LNHNV, CDR2 YYDKDF (reference sequence). This CDR3 region has 16 residues.